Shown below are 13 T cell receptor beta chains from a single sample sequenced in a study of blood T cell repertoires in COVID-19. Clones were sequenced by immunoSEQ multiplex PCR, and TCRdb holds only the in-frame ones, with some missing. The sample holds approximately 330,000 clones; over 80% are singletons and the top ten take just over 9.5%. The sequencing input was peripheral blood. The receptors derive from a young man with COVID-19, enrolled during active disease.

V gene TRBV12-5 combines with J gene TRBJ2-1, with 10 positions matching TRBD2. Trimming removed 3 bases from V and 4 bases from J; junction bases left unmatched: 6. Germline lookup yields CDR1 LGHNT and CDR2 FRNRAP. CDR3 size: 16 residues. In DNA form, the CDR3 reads TGTGCTAGTGGTTTCCTGAGCGGGGGGGCATACAATGAGCAGTTCTTC. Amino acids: CASGFLSGGAYNEQFF.

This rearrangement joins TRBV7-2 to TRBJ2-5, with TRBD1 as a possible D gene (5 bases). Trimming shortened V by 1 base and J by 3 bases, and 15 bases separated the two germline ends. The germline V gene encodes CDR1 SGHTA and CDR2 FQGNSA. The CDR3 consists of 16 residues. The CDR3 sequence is CASSLVGVGWEETQYF. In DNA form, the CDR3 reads TGTGCCAGCAGCTTAGTAGGGGTAGGATGGGAAGAGACCCAGTACTTC. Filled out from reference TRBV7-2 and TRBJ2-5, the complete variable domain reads GAGVSQSPSNKVTEKGKDVELRCDPISGHTALYWYRQSLGQGLEFLIYFQGNSAPDKSGLPSDRFSAERTGGSVSTLTIQRTQQEDSAVYLCASSLVGVGWEETQYFGPGTRLLVL.

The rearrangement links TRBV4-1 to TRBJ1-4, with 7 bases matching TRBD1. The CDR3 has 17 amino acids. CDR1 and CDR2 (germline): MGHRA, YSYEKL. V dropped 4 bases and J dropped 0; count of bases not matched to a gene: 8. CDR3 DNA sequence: TGCGCCAGCAGCCCCCAGGGAACAGGGGCAACTAATGAAAAACTGTTTTTT. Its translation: CASSPQGTGATNEKLFF.

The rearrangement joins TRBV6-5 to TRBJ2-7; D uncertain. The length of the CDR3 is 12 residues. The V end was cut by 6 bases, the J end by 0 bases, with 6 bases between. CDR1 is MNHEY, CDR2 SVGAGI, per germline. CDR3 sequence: CASSRDSYEQYF. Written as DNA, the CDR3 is TGTGCCAGCAGCCGAGACTCCTACGAGCAGTACTTC.

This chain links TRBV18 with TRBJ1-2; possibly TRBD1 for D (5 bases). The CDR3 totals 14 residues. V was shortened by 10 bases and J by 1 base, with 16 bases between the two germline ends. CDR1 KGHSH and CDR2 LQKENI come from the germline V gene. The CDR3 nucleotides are TGTGCCACCTCGATTCAGGGTTATAACTATGGCTACACCTTC. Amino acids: CATSIQGYNYGYTF.

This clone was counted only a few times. The CDR3 DNA reads TGTGCCAGTAGTACCTTAGCGGGAGGGGTCTACGAGCAGTACTTC. Translating it yields CASSTLAGGVYEQYF. The rearrangement joins TRBV19 to TRBJ2-7; 11 bases line up with TRBD2. Germline trimming cut 4 bases from V and 3 bases from J; bases unmatched to any gene: 5. Germline-derived CDR1 and CDR2 are LNHDA and SQIVND (reference sequence). The CDR3 extends over 15 amino acids.

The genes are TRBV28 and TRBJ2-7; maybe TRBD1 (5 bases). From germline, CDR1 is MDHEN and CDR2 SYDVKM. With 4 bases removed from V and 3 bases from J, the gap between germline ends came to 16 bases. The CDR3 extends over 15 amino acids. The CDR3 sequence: CASSYSGAGYYEQYF. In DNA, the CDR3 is TGTGCCAGCAGTTACTCAGGTGCAGGGTACTACGAGCAGTACTTC.

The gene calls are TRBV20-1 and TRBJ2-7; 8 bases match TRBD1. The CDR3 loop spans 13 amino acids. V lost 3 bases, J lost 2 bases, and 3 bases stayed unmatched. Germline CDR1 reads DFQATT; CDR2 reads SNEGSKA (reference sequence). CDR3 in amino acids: CSASLDRAYEQYF. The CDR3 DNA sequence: TGCAGTGCTAGTCTGGACAGGGCCTACGAGCAGTACTTC.

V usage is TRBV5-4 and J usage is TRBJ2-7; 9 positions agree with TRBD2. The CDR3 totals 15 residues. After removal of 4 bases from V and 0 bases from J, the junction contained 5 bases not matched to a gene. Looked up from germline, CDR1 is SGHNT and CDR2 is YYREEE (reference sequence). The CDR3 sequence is CASSRSGGISYEQYF. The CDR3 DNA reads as TGTGCCAGCAGCCGGAGCGGGGGGATCTCCTACGAGCAGTACTTC. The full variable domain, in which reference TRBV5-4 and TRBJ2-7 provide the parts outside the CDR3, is ETGVTQSPTHLIKTRGQQVTLRCSSQSGHNTVSWYQQALGQGPQFIFQYYREEENGRGNFPPRFSGLQFPNYSSELNVNALELDDSALYLCASSRSGGISYEQYFGPGTRLTVT.

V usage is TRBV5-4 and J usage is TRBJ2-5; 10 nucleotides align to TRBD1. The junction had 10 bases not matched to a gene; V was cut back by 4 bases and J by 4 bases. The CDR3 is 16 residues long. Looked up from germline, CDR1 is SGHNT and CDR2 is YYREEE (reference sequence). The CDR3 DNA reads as TGTGCCAGCAGCGAGCCGACAGGGGGCTTAGGAGAGACCCAGTACTTC. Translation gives CASSEPTGGLGETQYF.

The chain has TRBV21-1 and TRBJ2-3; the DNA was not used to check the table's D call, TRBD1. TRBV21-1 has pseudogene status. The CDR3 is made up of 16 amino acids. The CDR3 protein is CASSSEAGGPLDTQYF. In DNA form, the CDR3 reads TGTGCCAGCTCCTCCGAAGCAGGGGGACCCTTGGATACGCAGTATTTT.

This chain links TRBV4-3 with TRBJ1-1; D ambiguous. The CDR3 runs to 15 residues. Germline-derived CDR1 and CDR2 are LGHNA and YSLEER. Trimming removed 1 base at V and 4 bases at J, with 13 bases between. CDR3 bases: TGCGCCAGCAGCCAAGCGACCGAACCGGGCACTGAAGCTTTCTTT. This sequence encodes CASSQATEPGTEAFF.

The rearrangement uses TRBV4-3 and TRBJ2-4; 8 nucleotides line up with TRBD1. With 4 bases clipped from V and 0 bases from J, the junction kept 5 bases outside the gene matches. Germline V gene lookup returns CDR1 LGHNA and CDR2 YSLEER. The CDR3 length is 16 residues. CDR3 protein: CASSPSTGAAKNIQYF. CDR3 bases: TGCGCCAGCAGCCCTTCGACAGGGGCAGCCAAAAACATTCAGTACTTC.